This T cell receptor beta chain was identified in a study of cytomegalovirus exposure and HLA in healthy donors. The study ran its PCR with 60 Vbeta and 13 Jbeta primers. Some clones are missing from TCRdb's copy, which holds only in-frame ones; the method was immunoSEQ multiplex PCR. The sample lists approximately 160,000 clones, over 70% seen once, with roughly 3% in the top ten. Samples came from healthy bone marrow donors. Germline V CDR1 and CDR2: ENHRY, SYGVKD. Trimming left V 2 bases short and J 2 bases short, with 9 bases between. CDR3 length: 14 amino acids. General study findings and limits: Researchers reported that three CMV-associated chains were confirmed in vitro as CMV antigen-specific. Later, TCR association rates were found to vary by HLA locus, highest for DRB1 and lowest for HLA-C. Reported findings show TCR beta sequences accurately forecast HLA-A and HLA-B alleles in most subjects.

Comments on this clone: Its matching antigen is unknown.

This sequence was found in a woman between 50 and 59 years old in good health and CMV-seropositive. The chain joins TRBV10-3 to TRBJ1-1, with D maybe TRBD1 (5 bases). Sequencing was done on a sample of PBMCs. The CDR3 nucleotides are TGTGCCATCAGTGAGACCCAGGGCAACACTGAAGCTTTCTTT. Its translation is CAISETQGNTEAFF.